This TCR beta chain stems from a study of blood T cell repertoires in COVID-19. About the study: Samples taken during acute and convalescent COVID-19 were collected in the United States, Italy and Spain. T cells, B-cell-depleted T cells, or PBMCs provided the cDNA or gDNA that served as material.

The CDR3 is 16 amino acids. V lost 3 bases and J 5 bases, leaving 21 bases between the germline ends. CDR1 SGHRS and CDR2 YFSETQ come from the germline V gene. Source study methods: Reference gene primer amplification gave estimated nucleated cell counts. Generated by immunoSEQ multiplex PCR, the TCRdb table keeps only in-frame clones and is missing some. Clone size and V and J calls were adopted from that table, with D and trimming inferred from the DNA. The sample comprises some 150,000 clones, more than 65% of which are singletons, and around 6.7% rests with the top ten. This sequence joins TRBV5-1 and TRBJ2-7; D is possibly TRBD1 (7 bases). Sample: peripheral blood. This receptor was identified in a woman aged 50 to 65 in a cohort sampled during active or convalescent COVID-19. The CDR3 loop reads CASSSSSQGRGDEQYF. DNA of the CDR3: TGCGCCAGCAGCTCGTCATCGCAGGGCAGGGGGGACGAGCAGTACTTC.